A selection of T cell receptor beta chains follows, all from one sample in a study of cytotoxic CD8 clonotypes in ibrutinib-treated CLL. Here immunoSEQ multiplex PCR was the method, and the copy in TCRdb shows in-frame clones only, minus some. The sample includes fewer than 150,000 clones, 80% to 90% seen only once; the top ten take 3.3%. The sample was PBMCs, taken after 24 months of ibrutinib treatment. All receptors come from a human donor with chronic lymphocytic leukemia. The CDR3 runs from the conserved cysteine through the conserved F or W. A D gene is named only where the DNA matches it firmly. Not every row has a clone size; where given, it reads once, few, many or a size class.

CDR3: CSVEDLSGAGGATNEKLFF
DNA: TGCAGCGTTGAAGATCTCTCAGGGGCGGGGGGCGCAACTAATGAAAAACTGTTTTTT
J: TRBJ1-4
D: .
V: TRBV29-1
size: .

CDR3: CAWSRPRGGQPQHF
DNA: TGTGCCTGGAGTCGGCCGCGCGGGGGTCAGCCCCAGCATTTT
J: TRBJ1-5
D: .
V: TRBV30
size: .

CDR3: CATSVGGEQYF
DNA: TGTGCCACTAGCGTCGGGGGCGAGCAGTACTTC
J: TRBJ2-7
D: .
V: TRBV6-5
size: .

CDR3: CSASGETQYF
DNA: TGCAGTGCTAGTGGGGAGACCCAGTACTTC
J: TRBJ2-5
D: .
V: TRBV20-1
size: .

CDR3: CASLRGPNEKLFF
DNA: TGTGCCAGCCTCAGGGGGCCTAATGAAAAACTGTTTTTT
J: TRBJ1-4
D: TRBD1
V: TRBV18
size: .

CDR3: CASSQDRGYEQYF
DNA: TGTGCCAGCAGCCAAGACAGGGGTTACGAGCAGTACTTC
J: TRBJ2-7
D: .
V: TRBV4-2
size: .

CDR3: CAISGLKRISYNEQFF
DNA: TGTGCCATCAGCGGACTAAAGCGGATCTCCTACAATGAGCAGTTCTTC
J: TRBJ2-1
D: .
V: TRBV10-3
size: .

CDR3: CASSSQGYSYEQYF
DNA: TGTGCCAGCAGCTCACAGGGCTACTCCTACGAGCAGTACTTC
J: TRBJ2-7
D: .
V: TRBV6-5
size: .

CDR3: CASSMYGNNQPQHF
DNA: TGTGCCAGTAGTATGTATGGGAACAATCAGCCCCAGCATTTT
J: TRBJ1-5
D: .
V: TRBV19
size: .

CDR3: CASSSPMGLGEKLFF
DNA: TGTGCCAGCAGTTCCCCGATGGGGCTTGGTGAAAAACTGTTTTTT
J: TRBJ1-4
D: .
V: TRBV6-6
size: .

CDR3: CASSHGHLEQYF
DNA: TGTGCCAGCAGTCACGGACACCTCGAGCAGTACTTC
J: TRBJ2-7
D: .
V: TRBV27
size: .

CDR3: CASSQDKGGLLAYGYTF
DNA: TGCGCCAGCAGCCAAGATAAGGGGGGCCTCCTCGCCTATGGCTACACCTTC
J: TRBJ1-2
D: .
V: TRBV4-1
size: few

CDR3: CSVSSGGSTDTQYF
DNA: TGCAGCGTTTCGAGCGGGGGGAGCACAGATACGCAGTATTTT
J: TRBJ2-3
D: TRBD2
V: TRBV29-1
size: .

CDR3: CASSIRSSGNTIYF
DNA: TGTGCCAGCAGTATCCGAAGCTCTGGAAACACCATATATTTT
J: TRBJ1-3
D: .
V: TRBV6-6
size: .